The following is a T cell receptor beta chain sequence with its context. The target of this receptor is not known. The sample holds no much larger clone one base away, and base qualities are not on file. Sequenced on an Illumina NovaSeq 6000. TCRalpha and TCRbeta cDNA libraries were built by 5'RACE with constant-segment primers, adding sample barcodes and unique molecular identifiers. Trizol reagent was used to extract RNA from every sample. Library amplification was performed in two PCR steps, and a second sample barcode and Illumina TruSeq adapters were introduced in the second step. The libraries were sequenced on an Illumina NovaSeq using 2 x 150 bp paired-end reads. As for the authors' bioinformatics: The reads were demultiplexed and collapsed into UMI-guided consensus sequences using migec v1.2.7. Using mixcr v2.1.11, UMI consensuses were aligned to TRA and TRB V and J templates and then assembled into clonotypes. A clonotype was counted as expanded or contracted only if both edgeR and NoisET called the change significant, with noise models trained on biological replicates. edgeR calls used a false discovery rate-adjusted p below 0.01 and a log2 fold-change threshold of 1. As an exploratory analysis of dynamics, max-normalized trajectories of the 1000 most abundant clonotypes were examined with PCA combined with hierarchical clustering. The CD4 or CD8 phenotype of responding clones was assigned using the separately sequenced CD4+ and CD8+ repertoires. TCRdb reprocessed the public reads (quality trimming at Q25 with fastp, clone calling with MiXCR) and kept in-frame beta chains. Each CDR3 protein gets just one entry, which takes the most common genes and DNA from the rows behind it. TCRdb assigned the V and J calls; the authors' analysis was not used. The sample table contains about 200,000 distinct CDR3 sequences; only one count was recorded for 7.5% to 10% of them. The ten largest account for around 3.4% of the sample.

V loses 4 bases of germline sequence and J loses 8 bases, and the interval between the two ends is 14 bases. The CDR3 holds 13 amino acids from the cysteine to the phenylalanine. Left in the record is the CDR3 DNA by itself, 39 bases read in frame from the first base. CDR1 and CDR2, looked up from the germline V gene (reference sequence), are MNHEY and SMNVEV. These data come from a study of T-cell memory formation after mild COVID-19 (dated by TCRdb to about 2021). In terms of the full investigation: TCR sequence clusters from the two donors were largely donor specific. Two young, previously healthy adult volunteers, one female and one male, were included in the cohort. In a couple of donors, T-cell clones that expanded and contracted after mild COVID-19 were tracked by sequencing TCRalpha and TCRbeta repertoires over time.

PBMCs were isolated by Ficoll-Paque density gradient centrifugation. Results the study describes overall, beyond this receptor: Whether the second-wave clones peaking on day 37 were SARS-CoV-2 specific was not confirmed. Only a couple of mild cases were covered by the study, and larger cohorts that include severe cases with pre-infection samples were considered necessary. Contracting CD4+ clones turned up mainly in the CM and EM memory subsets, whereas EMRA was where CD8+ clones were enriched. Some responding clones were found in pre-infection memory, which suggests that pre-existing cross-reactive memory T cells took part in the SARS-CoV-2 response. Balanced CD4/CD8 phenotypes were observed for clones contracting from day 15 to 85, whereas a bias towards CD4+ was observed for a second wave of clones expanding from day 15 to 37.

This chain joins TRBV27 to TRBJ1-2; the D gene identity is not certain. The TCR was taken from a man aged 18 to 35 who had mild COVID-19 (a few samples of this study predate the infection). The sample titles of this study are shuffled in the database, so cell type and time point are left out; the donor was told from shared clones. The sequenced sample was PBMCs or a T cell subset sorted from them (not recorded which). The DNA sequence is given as TGTGCCAGCAGTTCCGATGCTAGCCTGGGCTACACCTTC. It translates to CASSSDASLGYTF.